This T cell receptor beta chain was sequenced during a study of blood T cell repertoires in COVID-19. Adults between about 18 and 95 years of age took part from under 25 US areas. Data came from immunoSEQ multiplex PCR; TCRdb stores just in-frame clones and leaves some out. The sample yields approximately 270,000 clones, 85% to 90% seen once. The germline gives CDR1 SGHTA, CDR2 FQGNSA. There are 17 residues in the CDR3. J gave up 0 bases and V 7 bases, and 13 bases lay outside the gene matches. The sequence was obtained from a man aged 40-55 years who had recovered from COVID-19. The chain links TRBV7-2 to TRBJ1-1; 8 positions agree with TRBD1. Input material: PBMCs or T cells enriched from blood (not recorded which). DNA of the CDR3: TGTGCCAGCAAATCTAGGACAGGGCGTTTCATGAACACTGAAGCTTTCTTT. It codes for CASKSRTGRFMNTEAFF.